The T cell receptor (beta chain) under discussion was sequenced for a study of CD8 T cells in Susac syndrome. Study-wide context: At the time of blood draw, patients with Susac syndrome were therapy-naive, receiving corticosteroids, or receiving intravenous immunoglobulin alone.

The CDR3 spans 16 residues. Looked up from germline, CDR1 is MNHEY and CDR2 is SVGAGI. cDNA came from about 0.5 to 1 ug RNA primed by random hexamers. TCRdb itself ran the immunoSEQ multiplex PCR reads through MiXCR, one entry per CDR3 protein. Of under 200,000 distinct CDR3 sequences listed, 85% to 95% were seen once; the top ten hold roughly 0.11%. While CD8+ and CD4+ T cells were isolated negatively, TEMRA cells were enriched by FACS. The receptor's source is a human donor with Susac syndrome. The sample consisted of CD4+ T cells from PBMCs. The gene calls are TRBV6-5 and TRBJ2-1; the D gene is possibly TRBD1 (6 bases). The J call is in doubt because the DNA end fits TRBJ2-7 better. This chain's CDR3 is CASSYSFSRGVYEQYF. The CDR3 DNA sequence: TGTGCCAGCAGTTACTCGTTCTCCAGGGGTGTTTACGAGCAGTACTTC.